The 11 T cell receptor beta chains in this list originate from one sample, sequenced in a study of PD-L1 blockade in urothelial cancer. TCRdb's copy holds only in-frame clones and misses some; the assay was immunoSEQ multiplex PCR. In the table there are some 44,000 clones, about 84% of which are singletons. Noted time point: pretreatment peripheral blood. Sequenced here: PBMCs, sampled around atezolizumab (anti-PD-L1) treatment. The receptors derive from a man in his sixties with urothelial cancer.

This chain uses TRBV28 with TRBJ2-5, with 8 nucleotides matching TRBD2. The CDR3 has 13 amino acids. Trimming cost V 5 bases and J 4 bases; bases outside gene matches: 3. Germline V CDR1 and CDR2: MDHEN, SYDVKM. CDR3 residues: CASSRGGRETQYF. The CDR3 nucleotides read TGTGCCAGCAGTCGGGGGGGGCGAGAGACCCAGTACTTC. Full variable domain (outside the CDR3, taken from reference TRBV28 and TRBJ2-5): DVKVTQSSRYLVKRTGEKVFLECVQDMDHENMFWYRQDPGLGLRLIYFSYDVKMKEKGDIPEGYSVSREKKERFSLILESASTNQTSMYLCASSRGGRETQYFGPGTRLLVL.

The V call is TRBV13, the J call TRBJ1-5; D is uncertain. Trimming cost V 3 bases and J 1 base, with 10 bases left between them. Germline V gene lookup returns CDR1 PRHDT and CDR2 FYEKMQ (reference sequence). This CDR3 has 15 amino acids. The CDR3 DNA is TGTGCCAGCAGCTTCTCGGGGAGAAGCAATCAGCCCCAGCATTTT. This gives the protein CASSFSGRSNQPQHF.

The chain carries TRBV7-2 and TRBJ2-5, with 7 positions matching TRBD2. The V gene's germline CDR1 is SGHTA and CDR2 FQGNSA. The V gene end was trimmed by 3 bases and the J gene end by 4 bases; junction bases not matched to a gene: 11. The CDR3 has 16 residues. The CDR3 coding sequence is TGTGCCAGCAGCTTGGGTAGCGGGCCGCCTCGAGAGACCCAGTACTTC. Its translation is CASSLGSGPPRETQYF.

This clone was observed a single time. The chain employs TRBV2 and TRBJ2-1; TRBD2 agrees at 14 bases. The V and J ends lost 5 bases and 8 bases, in that order; junction bases with no gene match: 5. Germline V gene lookup returns CDR1 SNHLY and CDR2 FYNNEI. This CDR3 contains 15 residues. CDR3 protein: CASSWTSGGSDEQFF. CDR3 nucleotides: TGTGCCAGCAGTTGGACTAGCGGGGGGTCCGATGAGCAGTTCTTC.

The count of this clone is one. The chain joins TRBV5-1 to TRBJ2-1, with a possible D match to TRBD2 (6 bases). The CDR3 contains 16 residues. Germline V gene lookup returns CDR1 SGHRS and CDR2 YFSETQ. With 4 bases removed from V and 0 bases from J, the gap between germline ends came to 14 bases. The CDR3, as DNA: TGCGCCAGCAGCGAATTACTAGCCGGCTCCTACAATGAGCAGTTCTTC. This sequence encodes CASSELLAGSYNEQFF.

This chain uses TRBV5-1 with TRBJ1-5; D is undetermined. The V and J ends lost 0 bases and 3 bases respectively, with 7 bases between them. Germline V gene data show CDR1 as SGHRS and CDR2 as YFSETQ. The CDR3 extends over 14 amino acids. The CDR3 region has the DNA TGCGCCAGCAGCTTGGACGGGGACAATCAGCCCCAGCATTTT. It specifies CASSLDGDNQPQHF.

This chain connects TRBV28 to TRBJ2-1; D possibly corresponds to TRBD2 (6 bases). Trimming left V 7 bases short and J 2 bases short, with 12 bases between. Per the germline V gene, CDR1 is MDHEN and CDR2 is SYDVKM. The CDR3 length is 14 residues. CDR3: CASNGGAAYNEQFF. CDR3 bases: TGTGCCAGCAACGGGGGAGCGGCCTACAATGAGCAGTTCTTC.

This chain uses TRBV15 with TRBJ1-3; no definite D call. CDR1 LNHNV and CDR2 YYDKDF come from the germline V gene (reference sequence). This CDR3 has 13 amino acids. The germline V and J ends were trimmed by 3 bases and 3 bases, with 6 bases remaining between them. The CDR3 loop is CATSSDFGNTIYF. CDR3 DNA sequence: TGTGCCACCAGCAGCGACTTTGGAAACACCATATATTTT.

The chain is built from TRBV10-3 and TRBJ2-5, with 11 nucleotides matching TRBD2. CDR3 length: 19 amino acids. The V gene end was trimmed by 3 bases and the J gene end by 7 bases; junction bases not matched to a gene: 19. The germline V gene encodes CDR1 ENHRY and CDR2 SYGVKD. The CDR3 loop reads CAISDPLAGGVLTLGTQYF. The CDR3 DNA is TGTGCCATCAGTGATCCTCTAGCGGGGGGTGTCTTGACCCTCGGGACCCAGTACTTC.

This clone was found once. CDR3 nucleotides: TGCAGCGTTGCTACCGGGACAGGGGAACAGCCCCAGCATTTT. Its protein is CSVATGTGEQPQHF. The V gene is TRBV29-1, the J gene TRBJ1-5; 10 bases match TRBD1. V trimming: 4 bases; J trimming: 7 bases; junction bases outside the gene matches: 7. CDR1 and CDR2 from the germline V gene are SQVTM and ANQGSEA. There are 14 residues in the CDR3.

This rearrangement joins TRBV2 to TRBJ2-3, with 9 bases that match TRBD2. V was pared by 11 bases and J by 4 bases, with 10 bases of the junction left unmatched. Per the germline V gene, CDR1 is SNHLY and CDR2 is FYNNEI. The CDR3 has 14 residues. Here the CDR3 reads CASIAGGDADTQYF. For the CDR3, the DNA is TGTGCCTCGATTGCGGGGGGGGACGCAGATACGCAGTATTTT.